The clone carrying this T cell receptor beta chain was seen just once. Here immunoSEQ multiplex PCR was the method, and the copy in TCRdb shows in-frame clones only, minus some. The sample records 350,000 to 500,000 clones, roughly 91% being singletons. These data are taken from a study of Ad26.COV2.S vaccination and SARS-CoV-2 variants. The treatment here: over 15 received Ad26.COV2.S at low or high dose, single or two shots; five or six received placebo; per-sample allocation not given. All samples were drawn on day 63, counting from the first vaccine or placebo injection. An Ad26 vector carrying the Wuhan-strain SARS-CoV-2 spike served as the vaccine. Trimming removed 6 bases from V and 3 bases from J; junction bases left unmatched: 4. Germline V gene sequence: CDR1 SNHLY, CDR2 FYNNEI. This CDR3 has 15 amino acids.

This rearrangement joins TRBV2 to TRBJ2-3; 12 nucleotides agree with TRBD2. This clonotype was obtained from a person between 18 and 59 years old who received the Ad26.COV2.S COVID-19 vaccine or a placebo. This sample comprised peripheral blood, obtained in a trial of Ad26.COV2.S vaccine versus placebo. Written as DNA, the CDR3 is TGTGCCAGCAGGAGGACTAGCGGGATGACAGATACGCAGTATTTT. As protein: CASRRTSGMTDTQYF.